This TCR beta chain was retrieved from a study of cytomegalovirus exposure and HLA in healthy donors. Worth noting for this clone: What it recognizes is unknown.

Germline V gene data show CDR1 as SGHVS and CDR2 as FNYEAQ. V dropped 1 base and J dropped 0; count of bases not matched to a gene: 4. The CDR3 is 16 amino acids. Study findings and constraints: It was reported in a later analysis that an Asian-associated ancestry cluster showed fewer N-insertions than the approximately 700-donor mean. Several of the most significant clusters were apparently associated with common viral pathogens in a later analysis. Cytomegalovirus-associated TCR beta chains were listed, numbering 164.

The PCR had 60 Vbeta and 13 Jbeta primers. Produced via immunoSEQ multiplex PCR; TCRdb's table is partial and in-frame only. The sample includes around 110,000 clones, 74% of them seen just once. The specimen sequenced was PBMCs. The chain combines TRBV7-6 with TRBJ2-3, with 7 bases aligning to TRBD2. The TCR comes from a middle-aged woman in good health and CMV-seropositive. The CDR3 DNA is TGTGCCAGCAGCTTAGTGCCTAGCGGTAGCACAGATACGCAGTATTTT. It encodes CASSLVPSGSTDTQYF. The full variable domain, completed using reference TRBV7-6 and TRBJ2-3, is GAGVSQSPRYKVTKRGQDVALRCDPISGHVSLYWYRQALGQGPEFLTYFNYEAQQDKSGLPNDRFSAERPEGSISTLTIQRTEQRDSAMYRCASSLVPSGSTDTQYFGPGTRLTVL.